Below, 13 T cell receptor beta chains from the same sample are listed, as sequenced in a study of glioma-infiltrating T cells. Amplification of TCR alpha and beta CDR3 regions from RNA used iRepertoire nested multiplex PCR. TCRdb ran MiXCR on the multiplex PCR reads and lists one entry per CDR3 protein. The sample has over 15,000 distinct CDR3 sequences; roughly 64% are singletons. Sequencing was carried out using glioma tissue, nonneoplastic brain tissue, or PBMCs (not recorded which). All receptors come from a human donor with low-grade glioma or glioblastoma, undergoing nonglioma brain surgery, or in good health (not recorded which).

V is TRBV6-5 and J is TRBJ2-7; D ambiguous. The germline CDR1 and CDR2 sequences are MNHEY and SVGAGI. The germline V and J ends were trimmed by 0 bases and 6 bases, with 6 bases remaining between them. This CDR3 comprises 12 residues. The CDR3 DNA sequence: TGTGCCAGCAGTTACTCGCTACTCGAGCAGTACTTC. Its protein product is CASSYSLLEQYF.

The gene calls are TRBV6-6 and TRBJ1-1, with a tentative D call TRBD1 (5 bases). V was cut by 2 bases and J by 4 bases, with 14 bases left in between. Germline loops: CDR1 MNHNY, CDR2 SVGAGI (reference sequence). The CDR3 has 15 residues. The chain's CDR3 is CASSYKGPYLTEAFF. CDR3 DNA sequence: TGTGCCAGCAGTTACAAGGGACCGTATCTCACTGAAGCTTTCTTT.

This clonotype was seen at least ten times. The rearrangement uses TRBV20-1 and TRBJ2-3; D is undetermined. The CDR3 length is 14 residues. V lost 0 bases and J lost 3, with 10 bases in between. Germline CDR1 reads DFQATT; CDR2 reads SNEGSKA (reference sequence). The CDR3, as DNA: TGCAGTGCTAGAGATCGGGTTAAGACAGATACGCAGTATTTT. Translating gives CSARDRVKTDTQYF.

The CDR3 region has the DNA TGTGCCAGCAGTCCTGCTGGGACTAGCGCGGATACGCAGTATTTT. The encoded protein is CASSPAGTSADTQYF. The chain joins TRBV6-1 to TRBJ2-3; 10 bases map to TRBD2. Germline V gene data show CDR1 as MNHNS and CDR2 as SASEGT. Trimming took 5 bases from V and 6 from J; bases not matched to a gene: 8. The CDR3 covers 15 residues.

Turning to this clonotype: The conserved closing phenylalanine or tryptophan is absent in this CDR3, likely reflecting a read error. V usage is TRBV27 and J usage is TRBJ2-7; 8 nucleotides align to TRBD2. The better agreement between TRBJ2-5 and the DNA end casts doubt on the J call. The CDR3 sequence is 15 residues long. From germline, CDR1 is MNHEY and CDR2 SMNVEV (reference sequence). The CDR3 DNA is TGTGCCAGCAGTTTGTACAGCGGGAGACGAGAGACCCAGTACTGC. Its protein product is CASSLYSGRRETQYC.

J is TRBJ2-7 and V is TRBV20-1; no firm D call. Germline V gene lookup returns CDR1 DFQATT and CDR2 SNEGSKA (reference sequence). V was cut by 5 bases and J by 0 bases, with 8 bases left in between. CDR3 length: 12 amino acids. The CDR3 sequence is CSAPQSSYEQYF. The DNA of the CDR3 is TGCAGTGCTCCACAGAGCTCCTACGAGCAGTACTTC.

This clonotype was counted many times. The chain uses TRBV14 and TRBJ2-7; D uncertain. Trimming took off 8 bases at V and 1 base at J, with 12 bases between the two ends. Germline values: CDR1 SGHDN, CDR2 FVKESK. There are 13 residues in the CDR3. CDR3 loop: CASSPGLSYEQYF. CDR3 DNA sequence: TGTGCCAGCTCACCCGGGTTATCCTACGAGCAGTACTTC.

The CDR3 nucleotides read TGTGCCACCAGCAGTGACACAGGGAATCAGCCCCAGCATTTT. Protein product: CATSSDTGNQPQHF. The V and J genes are TRBV15 and TRBJ1-5, with D possibly being TRBD1 (6 bases). Between the trimmed V and J ends, which lost 3 bases and 4 bases, there was a span of 10 bases. This CDR3 is 14 amino acids long. In germline, CDR1 is LNHNV, CDR2 YYDKDF (reference sequence).

The chain joins TRBV6-2 or TRBV6-3 to TRBJ2-1; D remains ambiguous. Trimming cost V 6 bases and J 5 bases, with 5 bases left between them. The length of the CDR3 is 11 residues. From germline, CDR1 is MNHEY and CDR2 SVGEGT. The CDR3: CASRKDNEQFF. DNA of the CDR3: TGTGCCAGCAGGAAGGACAATGAGCAGTTCTTC.

The chain employs TRBV6-5 and TRBJ2-1; D may be TRBD2 (6 bases). CDR3 size: 13 residues. Germline CDR1 MNHEY, CDR2 SVGAGI. With 0 bases removed from V and 6 bases from J, the gap between germline ends came to 6 bases. The CDR3 reads CASSYSLANEQFF. CDR3 coding DNA: TGTGCCAGCAGTTACTCACTAGCCAATGAGCAGTTCTTC.

Turning to this clonotype: Sequence at one end of the junction differs from germline and may be a read error. This chain uses TRBV28 with TRBJ1-1; no reliable D call. Germline loops: CDR1 MDHEN, CDR2 SYDVKM. The CDR3 length is 13 residues. The CDR3 nucleotides are TGTGCCAGCACCTTGGACGGGAACACTGAGGCTTTCTTT. Protein: CASTLDGNTEAFF. Based on the CDR3 plus reference TRBV28 and TRBJ1-1, the full variable domain is DVKVTQSSRYLVKRTGEKVFLECVQDMDHENMFWYRQDPGLGLRLIYFSYDVKMKEKGDIPEGYSVSREKKERFSLILESASTNQTSMYLCASTLDGNTEAFFGQGTRLTVV.

The rearrangement links TRBV20-1 to TRBJ2-5; TRBD1 matches at 7 bases. V shed 4 bases, J shed 4 bases, and the junction held 3 bases outside the gene matches. The CDR3 runs to 12 residues. Looked up from germline, CDR1 is DFQATT and CDR2 is SNEGSKA (reference sequence). The CDR3 DNA sequence: TGCAGTGCTACAGGGGGACGAGAGACCCAGTACTTC. Protein: CSATGGRETQYF.

The table lists this clonotype with a few counts. This chain links TRBV6-1 with TRBJ2-5; TRBD1 agrees at 9 bases. The CDR3 contains 14 residues. J gave up 7 bases and V 6 bases, and 9 bases lay outside the gene matches. Germline V gene data show CDR1 as MNHNS and CDR2 as SASEGT. This CDR3 reads CASSRTGDGGTQYF. DNA of the CDR3: TGTGCCAGCAGCCGGACAGGGGATGGGGGGACCCAGTACTTC.